This entry features one T cell receptor beta chain sequence. Its antigen is unidentified. These data originate in a study of post-analysis software for immune sequencing data. Points from the study as a whole: Strong co-clustering by F measure was evident for samples that had been prepared in the same batch. Controls had significantly higher normalized Chao1 diversity than multiple sclerosis patients.

The TCR beta cDNA libraries carried unique molecular identifiers. With roughly 0.85 to 11 million T cells as the source, roughly 500,000 cDNA molecules resulted. TCRdb re-called the PCR reads with MiXCR, one entry per CDR3 protein. In the table there are about 770,000 distinct CDR3 sequences, around 42% of which are singletons. The sequence derives from a girl under 18 with multiple sclerosis. Sequenced: blood.

The CDR3 bases are TGCAGTGCGACGGCGCCGGGACTAGCTCTTAATGAGCAGTTCTTC. Protein: CSATAPGLALNEQFF. The chain is built from TRBV20-1 and TRBJ2-1, with 9 positions matching TRBD2. The CDR3 is 15 residues long. Germline assignment: CDR1 DFQATT and CDR2 SNEGSKA (reference sequence). With 6 bases clipped from V and 7 bases from J, the junction kept 13 bases outside the gene matches.